This TCR beta chain was observed in a study of molecular identifiers for immune sequencing clone quantification. Study-wide points: Whereas clones above 20 RNA copies held under 1% of naive-cell molecules, they held over 97% of effector molecules. Highly expanded clone sizes could end up underestimated if a barcode were shared by identical TCR molecules.

Libraries for naive CD8 T cells, which were made from about 19,000 to 1,100,000 sorted cells, drew on 10%, 30% or 50% of the RNA. About this clonotype: The antigen remains unidentified.

Trimming removed 7 bases at V and 2 bases at J, with 10 bases between. Germline-derived CDR1 and CDR2 are LNHDA and SQIVND (reference sequence). This CDR3 has 13 amino acids. Making the bulk TCR libraries relied on previously described methods and listed TCR primers. From the PCR reads, TCRdb called clonotypes with MiXCR, one entry per CDR3 protein. The sample lists fewer than 25,000 distinct CDR3 sequences; approximately 17% were seen once. The sequence was collected from a human donor in good health. Some libraries in this study had Jurkat cell RNA spiked in. The chain joins TRBV19 to TRBJ2-3; perhaps TRBD1 as D (5 bases). The sequencing input was naive CD8+ T cells from blood, with Jurkat cell RNA spiked in. Noted subset: FACS-sorted CD8+CD4-CCR7+CD45RA+ naive T cells. The CDR3 spells CASTQGYTDTQYF. The CDR3 DNA reads TGTGCCAGTACTCAGGGCTACACAGATACGCAGTATTTT.